This T cell receptor beta chain was recovered during a study of technical replicates of blood from a few donors. The assay was immunoSEQ multiplex PCR, and TCRdb's table has in-frame clones only and misses some. The table has roughly 40,000 clones, 96% seen once. Germline V gives CDR1 SNHLY, CDR2 FYNNEI. The CDR3 has 14 amino acids. Trimming took 6 bases from V and 4 from J; bases not matched to a gene: 7. The sample consisted of T cells isolated from PBMCs. The sequence was obtained from a human donor in good health. The chain combines TRBV2 with TRBJ2-7; 9 bases agree with TRBD2. The CDR3 DNA sequence: TGTGCCAGCAGCTCCGGGACTAGCTCGTACGAGCAGTACTTC. Its protein product is CASSSGTSSYEQYF.